The 23 T cell receptor beta chains presented below share a single source sample, sequenced in a study of cytomegalovirus exposure and HLA in healthy donors (dated by TCRdb to between 2016 and 2019). Library preparation employed the immunoSEQ multiplex PCR assay. The multiplex PCR relied on a mix of 60 forward primers for TCR Vbeta segments and 13 reverse primers for TCR Jbeta segments. Entries here come from immuneACCESS through TCRdb and include only in-frame sequences with V and J called. Some clones fail to appear in such tables; in the studies checked, an unresolved V gene covers under half of the shortfall, and the cause of the remainder is unknown. The record for this sample contains under 200,000 clones. The top ten clones comprise approximately 2% of the sample. Material: PBMCs. The receptors were gathered from a man aged 25-45 years in good health and CMV-seronegative.

V is TRBV7-3 and J is TRBJ2-5; maybe TRBD1 (8 bases). CDR1 is SGHTA, CDR2 FQGTGA, per germline. The CDR3 is 16 amino acids. Trimming took 5 bases from V and 1 from J, leaving 17 bases between them. This CDR3 is CASSKQGGSFQETQYF. For the CDR3, the DNA is TGTGCCAGCAGCAAACAGGGGGGGAGCTTCCAAGAGACCCAGTACTTC. Together with reference TRBV7-3 and TRBJ2-5, the CDR3 gives the full variable domain: GAGVSQTPSNKVTEKGKYVELRCDPISGHTALYWYRQSLGQGPEFLIYFQGTGAADDSGLPNDRFFAVRPEGSVSTLKIQRTERGDSAVYLCASSKQGGSFQETQYFGPGTRLLVL.

The chain joins TRBV18 to TRBJ1-1; TRBD1 aligns across 7 bases. Trimming at V came to 6 bases and at J to 3 bases, leaving 7 bases not matched to a gene. The CDR3 length is 14 residues. Germline V gives CDR1 KGHSH, CDR2 LQKENI. The CDR3 loop is CASSTTGRDTEAFF. The CDR3 nucleotides are TGTGCCAGCTCCACGACAGGGCGAGACACTGAAGCTTTCTTT.

Of note for this clone: The same CDR3 also results from other DNA sequences found in this sample. This chain joins TRBV28 and TRBJ2-7; 8 nucleotides match TRBD1. The CDR3 length is 12 residues. Per germline, CDR1 MDHEN and CDR2 SYDVKM. The ends lost 2 bases at V and 6 bases at J; junction bases unmatched: 0. The CDR3 region is CASSLGTGEQYF. CDR3 DNA: TGTGCCAGCAGTTTAGGGACAGGCGAGCAGTACTTC.

The chain links TRBV11-3 to TRBJ1-1; D is unclear. Germline V lookup: CDR1 SGHNT, CDR2 YENEEA. This CDR3 comprises 15 residues. The V and J ends lost 1 base and 0 bases respectively, with 9 bases between them. CDR3 loop: CASSLGVAVNTEAFF. The CDR3 DNA reads as TGTGCCAGCAGCTTAGGAGTTGCGGTGAACACTGAAGCTTTCTTT.

V usage is TRBV5-6 and J usage is TRBJ1-2; D remains ambiguous. Trimming cost V 0 bases and J 7 bases, with 10 bases left between them. CDR1 and CDR2 from the germline V gene are SGHDT and YYEEEE. The CDR3 sequence is 13 residues long. In nucleotides, the CDR3 is TGTGCCAGCAGCTTGGCTTCAGGCCGTGGCTACACCTTC. It codes for CASSLASGRGYTF.

This chain's CDR3 is CASSIKPRRGRGQEKLFF. CDR3 nucleotides: TGTGCCAGTAGTATCAAGCCACGACGAGGCAGGGGGCAGGAAAAACTGTTTTTT. The V and J genes are TRBV19 and TRBJ1-4; 8 nucleotides line up with TRBD1. V lost 3 bases and J lost 8; bases outside the gene matches: 17. Germline CDR1 and CDR2: LNHDA and SQIVND (reference sequence). This CDR3 spans 18 amino acids. The full variable domain, its missing parts supplied by reference TRBV19 and TRBJ1-4, is DGGITQSPKYLFRKEGQNVTLSCEQNLNHDAMYWYRQDPGQGLRLIYYSQIVNDFQKGDIAEGYSVSREKKESFPLTVTSAQKNPTAFYLCASSIKPRRGRGQEKLFFGSGTQLSVL.

The chain uses TRBV2 and TRBJ1-4, with D perhaps matching TRBD1 (5 bases). The germline V gene encodes CDR1 SNHLY and CDR2 FYNNEI. Between the trimmed V and J ends, which lost 7 bases and 5 bases, there was a span of 11 bases. The CDR3 runs 13 residues. Here the CDR3 reads CASNRQQNEKLFF. The CDR3 DNA sequence: TGTGCCAGCAACCGACAGCAGAATGAAAAACTGTTTTTT.

The genes are TRBV2 and TRBJ2-4; a weak D match, TRBD1 (5 bases). The V gene's germline CDR1 is SNHLY and CDR2 FYNNEI. The CDR3 length is 12 residues. Trimming took off 8 bases at V and 10 bases at J, with 15 bases between the two ends. The CDR3 loop reads CASGKGIGIQYF. The DNA of the CDR3 is TGTGCCAGCGGCAAGGGGATCGGGATTCAGTACTTC.

V and J are TRBV6-5 and TRBJ1-5; no clear D gene. This CDR3 region has 11 residues. The germline V and J ends were trimmed by 11 bases and 10 bases, with 15 bases remaining between them. Germline-derived CDR1 and CDR2 are MNHEY and SVGAGI. DNA for the CDR3: TGTGCCTCACGTCCGGCGGCTCCCCAGCATTTT. Amino acids: CASRPAAPQHF.

The rearrangement links TRBV6-6 to TRBJ2-5; no definite D call. The J call may be faulty, since TRBJ2-7 better matches the DNA end. Germline CDR1 MNHNY, CDR2 SVGAGI (reference sequence). The CDR3 runs 12 residues. This chain's CDR3 is CASSLSSYEQYF. The CDR3 region has the DNA TGTGCCAGCAGTCTAAGCTCCTACGAGCAGTACTTC.

V gene TRBV10-3 combines with J gene TRBJ2-4; D is perhaps TRBD1 (6 bases). The V and J ends lost 3 bases and 0 bases respectively, with 12 bases between them. The CDR3 length is 16 residues. Germline values: CDR1 ENHRY, CDR2 SYGVKD. The CDR3 DNA is TGTGCCATCAGTGAATCCGCAGGGGTAGCCAAAAACATTCAGTACTTC. This encodes CAISESAGVAKNIQYF.

A word on this clone: The junction departs from the called germline gene at one end, perhaps through a read error. The rearrangement uses TRBV5-4 and TRBJ1-1, with D perhaps TRBD1 (5 bases). Germline V gene sequence: CDR1 SGHNT, CDR2 YYREEE (reference sequence). The CDR3 loop spans 14 amino acids. The CDR3 DNA sequence: TGTGCCAGCAGCTTCGAGACAGCGAACGCTGAAGCTTTCTTT. It encodes CASSFETANAEAFF.

The chain links TRBV28 to TRBJ2-7; 8 nucleotides agree with TRBD2. Germline CDR1 MDHEN, CDR2 SYDVKM. The CDR3 is 12 amino acids. With 4 bases clipped from V and 5 bases from J, the junction kept 1 base outside the gene matches. The CDR3, as DNA: TGTGCCAGCAGTTCGGGACTAGACGAGCAGTACTTC. Its translation is CASSSGLDEQYF. The complete variable domain, with remaining parts taken from reference TRBV28 and TRBJ2-7, reads DVKVTQSSRYLVKRTGEKVFLECVQDMDHENMFWYRQDPGLGLRLIYFSYDVKMKEKGDIPEGYSVSREKKERFSLILESASTNQTSMYLCASSSGLDEQYFGPGTRLTVT.

V usage is TRBV9 and J usage is TRBJ1-5; the match to TRBD1 covers 7 bases. Unmatched junction bases numbered 3, after V lost 2 bases and J lost 4 bases. This CDR3 region has 14 residues. In germline, CDR1 is SGDLS, CDR2 YYNGEE. The CDR3 DNA reads TGTGCCAGCAGCGTTTGGGACAGTAATCAGCCCCAGCATTTT. Protein: CASSVWDSNQPQHF.

This chain links TRBV11-1 with TRBJ2-5; 13 bases match TRBD2. Looked up from germline, CDR1 is SGHAT and CDR2 is FQDESV (reference sequence). The CDR3 length is 15 residues. Trimming at V came to 5 bases and at J to 4 bases, leaving 4 bases not matched to a gene. The CDR3 DNA is TGTGCCAGCAGCCTATGGACTAGCGGGGGAGAGACCCAGTACTTC. Its protein product is CASSLWTSGGETQYF.

This chain uses TRBV25-1 with TRBJ1-2; perhaps TRBD1 as D (6 bases). The CDR3 consists of 15 residues. V was clipped by 2 bases and J by 3 bases, with 13 bases between them. Looked up from germline, CDR1 is MGHDK and CDR2 is SYGVNS. The DNA of the CDR3 is TGTGCCAGCAGTGAACCCAGGACAGTTGACTATGGCTACACCTTC. It is translated as CASSEPRTVDYGYTF.

The chain joins TRBV11-2 to TRBJ2-3; 8 nucleotides align to TRBD2. CDR1 and CDR2 from the germline V gene are SGHAT and FQNNGV. J gave up 5 bases and V 5 bases, and 9 bases lay outside the gene matches. CDR3 size: 15 residues. This chain's CDR3 is CASSRGGGQGDTQYF. The CDR3 bases are TGTGCCAGCAGCCGGGGCGGGGGGCAGGGAGATACGCAGTATTTT.

J is TRBJ2-1 and V is TRBV10-3; TRBD2 matches at 15 bases. CDR3 length: 14 amino acids. V lost 6 bases to trimming and J lost 8 bases; unmatched junction nucleotides: 2. The germline gives CDR1 ENHRY, CDR2 SYGVKD. CDR3 region: CAIRGLAGGDEQFF. In DNA form, the CDR3 reads TGTGCCATCAGAGGACTAGCGGGAGGGGATGAGCAGTTCTTC.

The genes are TRBV9 and TRBJ1-1, with TRBD1 matching over 7 bases. Germline CDR1 and CDR2: SGDLS and YYNGEE. This CDR3 contains 15 residues. V shed 4 bases and J 0 bases; nucleotides not matched to a gene: 6. The CDR3 loop is CASSRQGVMNTEAFF. In nucleotides, the CDR3 is TGTGCCAGCAGCCGCCAGGGGGTTATGAACACTGAAGCTTTCTTT. The whole variable domain, filled in from reference TRBV9 and TRBJ1-1, reads DSGVTQTPKHLITATGQRVTLRCSPRSGDLSVYWYQQSLDQGLQFLIQYYNGEERAKGNILERFSAQQFPDLHSELNLSSLELGDSALYFCASSRQGVMNTEAFFGQGTRLTVV.

The V gene is TRBV28, the J gene TRBJ2-1, with D perhaps matching TRBD2 (6 bases). Germline assignment: CDR1 MDHEN and CDR2 SYDVKM. This CDR3 spans 16 amino acids. Trimming shortened V by 5 bases and J by 5 bases, and 19 bases separated the two germline ends. DNA for the CDR3: TGTGCCAGCAGTCGTCAGCGGGTCAGCAACCACAATGAGCAGTTCTTC. Amino acids: CASSRQRVSNHNEQFF.

DNA of the CDR3: TGTGCCAGCAGCCAAAGACAGGGGGGATACGAGCAGTACTTC. This codes for CASSQRQGGYEQYF. The chain is built from TRBV13 and TRBJ2-5; TRBD1 matches at 9 bases. The end of the DNA is better explained by TRBJ2-7, so the J call may be wrong. Germline V CDR1 and CDR2: PRHDT, FYEKMQ (reference sequence). The CDR3 has 14 amino acids.

This chain links TRBV9 with TRBJ2-3; D is undetermined. V was trimmed by 0 bases and J by 6 bases, leaving 5 bases between them. CDR1 and CDR2 from the germline V gene are SGDLS and YYNGEE. The CDR3 has 12 amino acids. CDR3: CASSVGMDTQYF. The CDR3 nucleotides read TGTGCCAGCAGCGTAGGTATGGATACGCAGTATTTT.

The V and J genes are TRBV19 and TRBJ1-5; D gene ambiguous. This CDR3 contains 13 residues. Germline lookup yields CDR1 LNHDA and CDR2 SQIVND (reference sequence). V was pared by 1 base and J by 7 bases, with 8 bases between. The CDR3 DNA reads TGTGCCAGTAGTATAGTCGAGAGGCAGCCCCAGCATTTT. It is translated as CASSIVERQPQHF.